Following are 24 T cell receptor beta chains from one sample sequenced in a study of chemoradiotherapy in HPV16-positive cancers. This table comes from immunoSEQ multiplex PCR, and its TCRdb copy is limited to in-frame clones, with some not included. In the table there are 9,000 to 13,000 clones, about 68% of which are singletons. Sample acquisition took place from a patient who underwent chemoradiotherapy. The receptors here all came from a human donor with HPV-associated anogenital cancer.

V gene TRBV28 combines with J gene TRBJ1-4; D gene unclear. The ends were cut back, 2 bases at V and 5 bases at J, with 15 bases in the middle. CDR3 size: 16 residues. Germline V CDR1 and CDR2: MDHEN, SYDVKM. The DNA for the CDR3 is TGTGCCAGCAGTTTAAATTATTGGCCAGGAAATGAAAAACTGTTTTTT. It encodes CASSLNYWPGNEKLFF. Combining the CDR3 with reference TRBV28 and TRBJ1-4 gives the whole variable domain DVKVTQSSRYLVKRTGEKVFLECVQDMDHENMFWYRQDPGLGLRLIYFSYDVKMKEKGDIPEGYSVSREKKERFSLILESASTNQTSMYLCASSLNYWPGNEKLFFGSGTQLSVL.

This clone was seen once. The chain links TRBV4-3 to TRBJ1-5, with a possible D match to TRBD1 (5 bases). This CDR3 region has 16 residues. Germline CDR1 reads LGHNA; CDR2 reads YSLEER. V was trimmed by 0 bases and J by 5 bases, leaving 14 bases between them. The CDR3 sequence: CASSQDPGRVDQPQHF. In DNA form, the CDR3 reads TGCGCCAGCAGCCAAGATCCAGGCAGGGTCGATCAGCCCCAGCATTTT.

The CDR3: CASSLAAGHEQFF. DNA of the CDR3: TGTGCCAGCAGCTTAGCGGCGGGCCATGAGCAGTTCTTC. V gene TRBV11-3 combines with J gene TRBJ2-1; TRBD2 is a possible D gene (5 bases). Germline CDR1 SGHNT, CDR2 YENEEA. This CDR3 is 13 amino acids long. Trimming removed 1 base at V and 8 bases at J, with 9 bases between.

The chain has TRBV30 and TRBJ1-1; TRBD1 might be the D (5 bases). Trimming stripped 1 base from V and 0 bases from J, with 6 bases between. Per germline, CDR1 GTSNPN and CDR2 SVGIG (reference sequence). The CDR3 runs 13 residues. The CDR3 DNA reads as TGTGCCTGGAGTGCCAGGGTGAACACTGAAGCTTTCTTT. Protein sequence: CAWSARVNTEAFF.

V and J are TRBV10-3 and TRBJ1-3; the D is unclear. Trimming shortened V by 0 bases and J by 0 bases, and 18 bases separated the two germline ends. CDR3 size: 19 residues. Germline values: CDR1 ENHRY, CDR2 SYGVKD. This chain's CDR3 is CAISESSLFAASSGNTIYF. The DNA of the CDR3 is TGTGCCATCAGTGAGTCAAGTTTATTTGCGGCCAGCTCTGGAAACACCATATATTTT.

In its sample, this clone was seen a few times. J is TRBJ1-5 and V is TRBV6-5, with 10 bases matching TRBD1. This CDR3 is 14 amino acids long. Losses at the gene ends were 6 bases for V and 8 bases for J; bases not matched to a gene: 7. Germline V gene sequence: CDR1 MNHEY, CDR2 SVGAGI. CDR3: CASSRTGGRKPQHF. CDR3 bases: TGTGCCAGCAGCCGGACAGGGGGGAGGAAGCCCCAGCATTTT.

J is TRBJ1-2 and V is TRBV18, with D tentatively TRBD1 (5 bases). V was cut by 8 bases and J by 4 bases, with 20 bases left in between. Germline CDR1 reads KGHSH; CDR2 reads LQKENI. This CDR3 comprises 15 residues. CDR3 protein: CASLPGRALTYGYTF. The CDR3 nucleotides are TGTGCCAGCCTTCCTGGCAGGGCTCTAACCTATGGCTACACCTTC.

This clone was detected once. The rearrangement links TRBV19 to TRBJ1-4; possibly TRBD1 for D (6 bases). This CDR3 is 16 amino acids long. The germline V gene encodes CDR1 LNHDA and CDR2 SQIVND (reference sequence). V lost 7 bases, J lost 5 bases, and 20 bases lay in between. The CDR3 is CASKEDRRWTNEKLFF. Here the CDR3 DNA reads TGTGCCAGTAAGGAGGACAGAAGGTGGACCAATGAAAAACTGTTTTTT.

The chain joins TRBV2 to TRBJ1-2, with a weak D call TRBD1 (5 bases). This CDR3 has 13 residues. Trimming stripped 0 bases from V and 4 bases from J, with 6 bases between. From germline, CDR1 is SNHLY and CDR2 FYNNEI. The CDR3 DNA is TGTGCCAGCAGTGAAGCGGGGACCTATGGCTACACCTTC. Translated, it gives CASSEAGTYGYTF.

The rearrangement uses TRBV9 and TRBJ1-1; no definite D call. CDR3 size: 15 residues. Trimming cost V 0 bases and J 0 bases, with 9 bases left between them. Germline loops: CDR1 SGDLS, CDR2 YYNGEE. Written as DNA, the CDR3 is TGTGCCAGCAGCGTAGAGGTAGGGATGAACACTGAAGCTTTCTTT. This translates into CASSVEVGMNTEAFF. The full variable domain, rest sourced from reference TRBV9 and TRBJ1-1, is DSGVTQTPKHLITATGQRVTLRCSPRSGDLSVYWYQQSLDQGLQFLIQYYNGEERAKGNILERFSAQQFPDLHSELNLSSLELGDSALYFCASSVEVGMNTEAFFGQGTRLTVV.

The rearrangement links TRBV5-1 to TRBJ2-2, with 7 bases aligning to TRBD1. The CDR3 sequence is 14 residues long. Per the germline V gene, CDR1 is SGHRS and CDR2 is YFSETQ. Trimming took 3 bases from V and 3 from J; bases not matched to a gene: 2. CDR3 region: CASSSTGYTGELFF. Written as DNA, the CDR3 is TGCGCCAGCAGCTCGACAGGGTACACCGGGGAGCTGTTTTTT.

This clone was found a few times. The gene calls are TRBV30 and TRBJ2-3, with D possibly called TRBD1 or TRBD2 (6 bases each). The CDR3 sequence is 13 residues long. Trimming removed 4 bases at V and 4 bases at J, with 12 bases between. From germline, CDR1 is GTSNPN and CDR2 SVGIG (reference sequence). The CDR3 sequence is CAWNEGGADTQYF. CDR3 sequence (DNA): TGTGCCTGGAATGAGGGGGGCGCAGATACGCAGTATTTT.

This clone occurred a few times. This chain joins TRBV5-6 and TRBJ1-6; no firm D call. V shed 4 bases and J shed 7 bases, with 15 bases lying between them. CDR1 and CDR2 (germline): SGHDT, YYEEEE. This CDR3 region has 15 residues. The CDR3 loop reads CASSPGPSGNSPLHF. CDR3 bases: TGTGCCAGCAGCCCCGGGCCCAGTGGAAATTCACCCCTCCACTTT.

The chain is built from TRBV7-2 and TRBJ1-2, with D perhaps TRBD1 (6 bases). Between the trimmed V and J ends, which lost 3 bases and 7 bases, there was a span of 18 bases. The germline CDR1 and CDR2 sequences are SGHTA and FQGNSA. This CDR3 is built from 15 residues. Written as DNA, the CDR3 is TGTGCCAGCAGCTTTCAGCCGGGGGGCCCGGGTGGCTACACCTTC. Its protein product is CASSFQPGGPGGYTF.

The chain is built from TRBV7-3 and TRBJ2-1, with TRBD2 as a possible D gene (5 bases). Germline values: CDR1 SGHTA, CDR2 FQGTGA. Trimming stripped 2 bases from V and 2 bases from J, with 10 bases between. This CDR3 contains 15 residues. CDR3 loop: CASSLGLATYNEQFF. The CDR3 bases are TGTGCCAGCAGCTTAGGTCTAGCCACCTACAATGAGCAGTTCTTC.

The rearrangement links TRBV27 to TRBJ2-1; D is uncertain. CDR1 and CDR2 (germline): MNHEY, SMNVEV (reference sequence). This CDR3 has 15 residues. The germline V and J ends were trimmed by 7 bases and 0 bases, with 13 bases remaining between them. CDR3 in amino acids: CASMAILSSYNEQFF. CDR3 bases: TGTGCCAGCATGGCCATTCTGAGCTCCTACAATGAGCAGTTCTTC.

The chain has TRBV5-1 and TRBJ1-4, with 10 bases aligning to TRBD1. This CDR3 contains 16 residues. Germline CDR1 SGHRS, CDR2 YFSETQ. V dropped 3 bases and J dropped 8; count of bases not matched to a gene: 10. In nucleotides, the CDR3 is TGCGCCAGCAGCTCCTCCTGGACAGGGGGGGCCGAAAAACTGTTTTTT. Translating it yields CASSSSWTGGAEKLFF.

This rearrangement joins TRBV12-1 to TRBJ2-7; the table's D gene call, TRBD1, was not cross checked with the DNA. TRBV12-1 is termed a pseudogene. CDR3 size: 17 residues. The CDR3 DNA is TGTGCCAGCAGCTCAACCCGGGACAGGGGCCCTGTCTACGAGCAGTACGTC. As protein: CASSSTRDRGPVYEQYV.

CDR3 region: CASSATSVKGANVLTF. DNA for the CDR3: TGTGCCAGCAGTGCTACTAGCGTGAAAGGGGCCAACGTCCTGACTTTC. J is TRBJ2-6 and V is TRBV6-4; 7 positions match TRBD2. V lost 4 bases and J lost 4; bases outside the gene matches: 7. The germline CDR1 and CDR2 sequences are MRHNA and SNTAGT. The CDR3 is 16 residues long.

The chain is built from TRBV7-9 and TRBJ1-1; 10 nucleotides agree with TRBD1. CDR1 is SEHNR and CDR2 is FQNEAQ in the germline V gene (reference sequence). This CDR3 has 15 amino acids. The ends lost 4 bases at V and 2 bases at J; junction bases unmatched: 4. CDR3 DNA sequence: TGTGCCAGCAGCTGGGGACAGGGGCGCAACACTGAAGCTTTCTTT. Translated, it gives CASSWGQGRNTEAFF. The complete variable domain, with remaining parts taken from reference TRBV7-9 and TRBJ1-1, reads DTGVSQNPRHKITKRGQNVTFRCDPISEHNRLYWYRQTLGQGPEFLTYFQNEAQLEKSRLLSDRFSAERPKGSFSTLEIQRTEQGDSAMYLCASSWGQGRNTEAFFGQGTRLTVV.

This chain links TRBV18 with TRBJ2-5, with a possible D match to TRBD2 (5 bases). CDR3 size: 15 residues. Trimming cost V 0 bases and J 5 bases, with 13 bases left between them. The germline gives CDR1 KGHSH, CDR2 LQKENI. The CDR3 DNA sequence: TGTGCCAGCTCACCACCGACACCGGGCGGGGAGACCCAGTACTTC. Protein product: CASSPPTPGGETQYF.

The chain links TRBV29-1 to TRBJ1-1, with TRBD1 identical over 9 bases. The V segment lost 2 bases and the J segment 7 bases; nucleotides outside the gene matches: 8. Germline V gives CDR1 SQVTM, CDR2 ANQGSEA. This CDR3 has 14 residues. In DNA form, the CDR3 reads TGCAGCGTTGAACCTCGGGACAGGGAGAGTGAAGCTTTCTTT. Its translation: CSVEPRDRESEAFF.

The chain has TRBV4-3 and TRBJ1-5; D not resolved. This CDR3 is 15 amino acids long. The V gene lost 2 bases and the J gene lost 6 bases, with 14 bases spanning the gap. Germline V gives CDR1 LGHNA, CDR2 YSLEER. The CDR3 DNA reads TGCGCCAGCAGCCAAACATGGGAAGGAAGTCAGCCCCAGCATTTT. It specifies CASSQTWEGSQPQHF.

This chain uses TRBV6-6 with TRBJ1-3; no reliable D call. The germline gives CDR1 MNHNY, CDR2 SVGAGI (reference sequence). CDR3 size: 15 residues. V gave up 3 bases and J gave up 0 bases, with 9 bases separating them. The CDR3 protein is CASSYPGSSGNTIYF. CDR3 sequence (DNA): TGTGCCAGCAGTTATCCCGGAAGCTCTGGAAACACCATATATTTT.